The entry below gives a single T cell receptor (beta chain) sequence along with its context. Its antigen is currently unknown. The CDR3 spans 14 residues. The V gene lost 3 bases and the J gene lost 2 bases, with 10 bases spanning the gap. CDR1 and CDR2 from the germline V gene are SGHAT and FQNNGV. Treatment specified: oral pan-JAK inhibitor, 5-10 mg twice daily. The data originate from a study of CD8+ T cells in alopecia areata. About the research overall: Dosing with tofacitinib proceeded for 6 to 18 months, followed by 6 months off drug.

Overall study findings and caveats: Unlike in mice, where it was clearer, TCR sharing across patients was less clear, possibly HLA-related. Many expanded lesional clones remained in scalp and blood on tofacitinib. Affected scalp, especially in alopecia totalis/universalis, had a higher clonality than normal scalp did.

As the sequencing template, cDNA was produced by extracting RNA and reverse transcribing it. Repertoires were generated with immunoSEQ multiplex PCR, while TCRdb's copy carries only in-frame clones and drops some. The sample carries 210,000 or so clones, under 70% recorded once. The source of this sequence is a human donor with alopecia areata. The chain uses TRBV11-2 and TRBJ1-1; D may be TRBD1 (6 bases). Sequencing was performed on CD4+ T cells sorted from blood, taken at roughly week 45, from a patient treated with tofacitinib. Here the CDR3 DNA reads TGTGCCAGCAGCTTTCAGGGGCGAAACACTGAAGCTTTCTTT. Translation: CASSFQGRNTEAFF.